Below, 12 T cell receptor beta chains from the same sample are listed, as sequenced in a study of vaccination effects on CD4 cells after COVID-19. These receptors are not linked to any known antigen. Within the ViraFEST assay, antigen-specific CD4+ T cells underwent expansion with viral peptide pools prior to sequencing. Subsequent to 10 days of culture, CD4+ T cells were isolated. TCRdb's copy holds only in-frame clones and misses some; the assay was immunoSEQ multiplex PCR. The sample holds roughly 50,000 clones, roughly 80% seen once. Material: CD4+ T cells from PBMCs cultured with HCoV-229E spike peptides, obtained before COVID-19 vaccination. These receptors all stem from a human donor who received a COVID-19 vaccine.

This chain links TRBV6-2 or TRBV6-3 with TRBJ1-6; 8 bases agree with TRBD1. Per the germline V gene, CDR1 is MNHEY and CDR2 is SVGEGT. Trimming at V came to 2 bases and at J to 6 bases, leaving 6 bases not matched to a gene. This CDR3 has 16 residues. CDR3 amino acids: CASSYQGGTGNSPLHF. DNA of the CDR3: TGTGCCAGCAGTTACCAGGGGGGGACAGGTAATTCACCCCTCCACTTT.

The sample holds a few counts of this clone. The chain couples TRBV2 to TRBJ2-2, with 7 bases identical to TRBD1. From germline, CDR1 is SNHLY and CDR2 FYNNEI. V dropped 7 bases and J dropped 0; count of bases not matched to a gene: 8. The CDR3 covers 16 residues. Here the CDR3 DNA reads TGTGCCAGCATGCCATCGGGACAGACGAACACCGGGGAGCTGTTTTTT. Translated, it gives CASMPSGQTNTGELFF.

V and J are TRBV30 and TRBJ1-5, with 8 bases aligning to TRBD1. The V segment lost 1 base and the J segment 7 bases; nucleotides outside the gene matches: 6. Per germline, CDR1 GTSNPN and CDR2 SVGIG (reference sequence). The CDR3 is made up of 14 amino acids. CDR3 DNA: TGTGCCTGGAGTGCACAGGGGGGTGGGCAGCCCCAGCATTTT. Amino acids: CAWSAQGGGQPQHF.

This clone was observed a few times. The chain has TRBV4-1 and TRBJ1-1; perhaps TRBD1 as D (5 bases). This CDR3 has 11 residues. Germline lookup yields CDR1 MGHRA and CDR2 YSYEKL. With 11 bases removed from V and 4 bases from J, the gap between germline ends came to 11 bases. The CDR3 here is CACGTATEAFF. The CDR3, as DNA: TGCGCCTGCGGGACGGCCACTGAAGCTTTCTTT.

The chain is built from TRBV28 and TRBJ2-2; TRBD2 might be the D (6 bases). Germline CDR1 reads MDHEN; CDR2 reads SYDVKM. Trimming left V 10 bases short and J 2 bases short, with 14 bases between. The CDR3 totals 14 residues. DNA for the CDR3: TGTGCCACCGATGCGGGGAAAAACACCGGGGAGCTGTTTTTT. Its translation: CATDAGKNTGELFF.

The J gene is TRBJ1-4, the V gene TRBV4-3, with D possibly TRBD1 on 5 matching bases. CDR1 and CDR2 from the germline V gene are LGHNA and YSLEER. This CDR3 contains 14 residues. The V gene lost 3 bases and the J gene lost 10 bases, with 15 bases spanning the gap. The chain's CDR3 is CASSQGGTGGKLFF. For the CDR3, the DNA is TGCGCCAGCAGCCAGGGGGGGACTGGGGGAAAACTGTTTTTT.

The chain uses TRBV12-3 or TRBV12-4 and TRBJ1-4, with 7 bases lining up with TRBD1. The junction had 2 bases not matched to a gene; V was cut back by 6 bases and J by 7 bases. CDR3 length: 12 residues. The DNA of the CDR3 is TGTGCCAGCAGGACAGGGTTTGAAAAACTGTTTTTT. It codes for CASRTGFEKLFF.

This chain links TRBV7-2 with TRBJ2-4; 7 positions match TRBD2. CDR1 is SGHTA and CDR2 is FQGNSA in the germline V gene. With V trimmed by 2 bases and J by 9 bases, 7 bases remained unmatched. This CDR3 is 14 amino acids long. CDR3 sequence: CASSLLGGSVIQYF. The CDR3 nucleotides read TGTGCCAGCAGCTTATTGGGAGGGTCTGTCATTCAGTACTTC.

This chain joins TRBV6-4 and TRBJ2-7; TRBD1 is a possible D gene (5 bases). This CDR3 has 13 amino acids. The germline CDR1 and CDR2 sequences are MRHNA and SNTAGT. The ends were cut back, 0 bases at V and 4 bases at J, with 7 bases in the middle. The chain's CDR3 is CASSDSTAYEQYV. The CDR3 DNA sequence: TGTGCCAGCAGTGACTCGACAGCGTACGAGCAGTACGTC.

This chain uses TRBV2 with TRBJ2-3; 8 bases are shared with TRBD2. The ends lost 6 bases at V and 0 bases at J; junction bases unmatched: 11. This CDR3 region has 17 residues. Germline-derived CDR1 and CDR2 are SNHLY and FYNNEI. The chain's CDR3 is CASRARAASGSTDTQYF. CDR3 in DNA: TGTGCCAGCAGGGCAAGGGCGGCTAGCGGGAGCACAGATACGCAGTATTTT.

The chain recombines TRBV28 with TRBJ1-4, with no clear D. Germline values: CDR1 MDHEN, CDR2 SYDVKM. V lost 6 bases to trimming and J lost 5 bases, with 13 bases between them. The length of the CDR3 is 14 residues. The CDR3 sequence: CASSPWEVNEKLFF. The CDR3 DNA reads as TGTGCCAGCAGCCCGTGGGAAGTAAATGAAAAACTGTTTTTT.

This clone was seen only a few times. The V gene is TRBV19, the J gene TRBJ1-2; 7 bases map to TRBD1. J gave up 4 bases and V 5 bases, and 4 bases lay outside the gene matches. CDR3 size: 13 residues. CDR1 is LNHDA, CDR2 SQIVND, per germline (reference sequence). The DNA of the CDR3 is TGTGCCAGTAGTCCACAGGGGTTCTATGGCTACACCTTC. This translates into CASSPQGFYGYTF.